This is a list of T cell receptor beta chains from one sample in a study of T cell responses to AZD1222 COVID-19 vaccine. Measured with immunoSEQ multiplex PCR; TCRdb has only the in-frame clones, and not every one. The sample lists about 83,000 clones, under 95% seen once, with about 30% in the top ten. Sequences were derived from peripheral blood, sampled 28 days after the second AZD1222 dose. The receptors come from an adult who received the AZD1222 COVID-19 vaccine. Both conserved end residues are part of each CDR3. Fields, in order: CDR3 protein, J gene, V gene.

CDR3 protein: CASSLVEKETQYF
J gene: TRBJ2-5
V gene: TRBV6-5

CDR3 protein: CASSPEGRPIPYEQYF
J gene: TRBJ2-7
V gene: TRBV19

CDR3 protein: CASSLDWINEQFF
J gene: TRBJ2-1
V gene: TRBV11-2

CDR3 protein: CAAGGGNTEAFF
J gene: TRBJ1-1
V gene: TRBV28

CDR3 protein: CASSYSGNQETQYF
J gene: TRBJ2-5
V gene: TRBV6-2/TRBV6-3

CDR3 protein: CASSQDRAHGYTF
J gene: TRBJ1-2
V gene: TRBV14

CDR3 protein: CASSLGPPNEQFF
J gene: TRBJ2-1
V gene: TRBV5-1

CDR3 protein: CASSVNGLGGTDTQYF
J gene: TRBJ2-3
V gene: TRBV9

CDR3 protein: CASSLPENTEAFF
J gene: TRBJ1-1
V gene: TRBV28

CDR3 protein: CASSYGASDTEAFF
J gene: TRBJ1-1
V gene: TRBV6-5

CDR3 protein: CASSPPPGNTEAFF
J gene: TRBJ1-1
V gene: TRBV18

CDR3 protein: CASSRWAASGNDEQFF
J gene: TRBJ2-1
V gene: TRBV18

CDR3 protein: CASTTSSREQFF
J gene: TRBJ2-1
V gene: TRBV6-5

CDR3 protein: CASRLAGGSEQFF
J gene: TRBJ2-1
V gene: TRBV12-3/TRBV12-4

CDR3 protein: CASSPTLDTRPTIYF
J gene: TRBJ1-3
V gene: TRBV27

CDR3 protein: CASRSALAGRGEETQYF
J gene: TRBJ2-5
V gene: TRBV5-1

CDR3 protein: CATQIREGGTDTQYF
J gene: TRBJ2-3
V gene: TRBV6-6

CDR3 protein: CASSFRQNYGYTF
J gene: TRBJ1-2
V gene: TRBV12-3/TRBV12-4

CDR3 protein: CASSVDGRGPEAFF
J gene: TRBJ1-1
V gene: TRBV9

CDR3 protein: CAWSTGGKVKDIQYF
J gene: TRBJ2-4
V gene: TRBV30

CDR3 protein: CASSLMALPAYGYTF
J gene: TRBJ1-2
V gene: TRBV5-5

CDR3 protein: CASSESGRGDEKLFF
J gene: TRBJ1-4
V gene: TRBV2

CDR3 protein: CASQPAQGVLEKLFF
J gene: TRBJ1-4
V gene: TRBV2

CDR3 protein: CSAGIGYTF
J gene: TRBJ1-2
V gene: TRBV29-1

CDR3 protein: CASSESQTGGLQPQHF
J gene: TRBJ1-5
V gene: TRBV2

CDR3 protein: CASSLGGQNEKLFF
J gene: TRBJ1-4
V gene: TRBV19

CDR3 protein: CASSVTGASNQPQHF
J gene: TRBJ1-5
V gene: TRBV9

CDR3 protein: CASRGALRPYNEQFF
J gene: TRBJ2-1
V gene: TRBV3-1/TRBV3-2

CDR3 protein: CASREQETQYF
J gene: TRBJ2-5
V gene: TRBV10-2

CDR3 protein: CASSLLAGVQETQYF
J gene: TRBJ2-5
V gene: TRBV5-4

CDR3 protein: CASSQDRGWETQYF
J gene: TRBJ2-5
V gene: TRBV3-1/TRBV3-2

CDR3 protein: CASSPTLTGSTGETQYF
J gene: TRBJ2-5
V gene: TRBV18

CDR3 protein: CASSLSSYNEQFF
J gene: TRBJ2-1
V gene: TRBV5-1

CDR3 protein: CSVEKQGAVNEQYF
J gene: TRBJ2-7
V gene: TRBV29-1

CDR3 protein: CASSLSRTNNEQFF
J gene: TRBJ2-1
V gene: TRBV7-9

CDR3 protein: CAISESSQPQHF
J gene: TRBJ1-5
V gene: TRBV10-3

CDR3 protein: CASSLPSSYNEQFF
J gene: TRBJ2-1
V gene: TRBV11-2

CDR3 protein: CASSQDSGGGIYGYTF
J gene: TRBJ1-2
V gene: TRBV3-1/TRBV3-2

CDR3 protein: CASSPGTHTGELFF
J gene: TRBJ2-2
V gene: TRBV19

CDR3 protein: CASSPGQGLRETQYF
J gene: TRBJ2-5
V gene: TRBV28

CDR3 protein: CASEPGQGGETQYF
J gene: TRBJ2-5
V gene: TRBV10-3

CDR3 protein: CASSFNTGISETQYF
J gene: TRBJ2-5
V gene: TRBV7-3

CDR3 protein: CASSLEGTGGNTIYF
J gene: TRBJ1-3
V gene: TRBV7-9